The entry below describes one T cell receptor beta chain. Its antigen remains unknown. The data stem from a study of tumour-infiltrating T cells in Burkitt lymphoma. Repertoires were generated with immunoSEQ multiplex PCR, while TCRdb's copy carries only in-frame clones and drops some. The table has some 2,300 clones, around 13% seen once. Study outcomes and limitations: Several public clonotypes were shared across many Burkitt lymphoma patients.

Looked up from germline, CDR1 is MNHEY and CDR2 is SVGAGI. The CDR3 is made up of 13 amino acids. Trimming left V 5 bases short and J 5 bases short, with 12 bases between. This TCR came from a human donor with Burkitt lymphoma. V is TRBV6-5 and J is TRBJ2-5; possible D gene TRBD2, 6 bases. The sample consisted of tumor tissue. CDR3 protein: CASSLRGLETQYF. The CDR3 DNA is TGTGCCAGCAGTCTTCGGGGGTTGGAGACCCAGTACTTC.